This T cell receptor beta chain was sequenced during a study of T cell responses to AZD1222 COVID-19 vaccine. The study's findings and limits: Across the whole spike, CD4 TCRs peaked at regions 160-218 and 743-854. Females outnumbered males among donors, who were mostly white British; clonal diversity was possibly underestimated.

CDR1 is GTSNPN and CDR2 is SVGIG in the germline V gene (reference sequence). The CDR3 covers 15 residues. V dropped 0 bases and J dropped 0 bases, with 6 bases sitting between them. A remark on this clone: The antigen is unknown.

The assay was immunoSEQ multiplex PCR, and TCRdb's table has in-frame clones only and misses some. The table lists some 120,000 clones, 92% of them singletons. The chain recombines TRBV30 with TRBJ2-6; possibly TRBD2 for D (5 bases). The TCR was taken from an adult in good health. Material: peripheral blood, obtained on day 0 of AZD1222 vaccination. The CDR3 nucleotides are TGTGCCTGGAGTGTAGGACTCTCTGGGGCCAACGTCCTGACTTTC. It translates to CAWSVGLSGANVLTF.